The 2 T cell receptor beta chains below come from one sample, sequenced in a study of metastatic and nonmetastatic thyroid tumors. Prior to thyroid surgery, none of the patients had received any treatment. TCRdb re-processed the PCR reads through MiXCR. The sample includes approximately 25,000 clones, about 24% of them seen just once. Sequencing was performed on blood. These receptors originate from a male donor with papillary thyroid cancer or a benign thyroid nodule (not recorded which). Some clones in this sample may be carry-over from other donors' samples.

Here the CDR3 reads CSARATALYEQYF. The DNA for the CDR3 is TGCAGTGCTAGGGCAACGGCTCTTTACGAGCAGTACTTC. The chain has TRBV20-1 and TRBJ2-7; D unresolved. The CDR3 is 13 residues long. Germline V lookup: CDR1 DFQATT, CDR2 SNEGSKA (reference sequence). Trimming cost V 3 bases and J 4 bases, with 13 bases left between them.

The chain couples TRBV7-2 to TRBJ2-1, with D unresolved. With 0 bases removed from V and 4 bases from J, the gap between germline ends came to 10 bases. The CDR3 has 15 amino acids. Looked up from germline, CDR1 is SGHTA and CDR2 is FQGNSA. CDR3 in DNA: TGTGCCAGCAGCTTAGCGGGCGGAGTATACAATGAGCAGTTCTTC. Translation gives CASSLAGGVYNEQFF.